The entry below describes one T cell receptor beta chain. The record originates from a study of blood T cell repertoires in COVID-19. In the study overall: The origin of the acute and convalescent COVID-19 samples was the United States, Italy and Spain. PBMCs, B-cell-depleted T cells, or T cells were the source of the cDNA or gDNA that made up the material.

Methods used by the authors: Amplification of reference gene primers provided the estimated nucleated cell counts. Some clones are missing from TCRdb's copy, which holds only in-frame ones; the method was immunoSEQ multiplex PCR. V, J and clone size reflect that table, while D and trimming were determined from the DNA. The data hold around 300,000 clones, with around 86% observed a single time. The CDR3 extends over 15 amino acids. Trimming removed 1 base from V and 5 bases from J, with 16 bases in between. Germline V gene data show CDR1 as SGHNT and CDR2 as YYREEE (reference sequence). This clonotype originated in a man aged 50-60 years with acute or convalescent COVID-19. The chain combines TRBV5-4 with TRBJ2-7, with TRBD2 as a possible D gene (5 bases). Sample: peripheral blood. CDR3 in amino acids: CASSLSLGERDEQYF. The CDR3 bases are TGTGCCAGCAGCTTGAGTCTGGGTGAGAGGGACGAGCAGTACTTC.